The 23 T cell receptor beta chains listed next were all sequenced from one sample in a study of tumor-infiltrating lymphocytes in primary liver carcinoma. Extraction of RNA together with DNA used roughly 20-33 mg of unsorted bulk tissue. TCR beta cDNA was made from 500 ng total RNA with a constant-region primer. ARM-PCR, slightly modified, supplied the TCR beta libraries through three nested multiplex PCR rounds. It was with TRBV1-TRBV30 forward primers and a C-beta reverse primer that the first two PCR rounds were run, at about 10 cycles each. TCRdb ran MiXCR on the multiplex PCR reads and lists one entry per CDR3 protein. The profile covers fewer than 40,000 distinct CDR3 sequences, with roughly 78% appearing a single time and roughly 30% taken by the ten largest. Sequenced input: liver tumor tissue from sampling region 3. Documented subset: tumor region T3, left-lateral pole. The receptors were gathered from a woman in her thirties with primary liver carcinoma and hepatitis B virus infection.

With respect to this clonotype: The junction shows a germline mismatch at one end, possibly a read error. The chain recombines TRBV5-6 with TRBJ2-2; TRBD2 is a possible D gene (5 bases). CDR3 length: 15 amino acids. Germline V gene lookup returns CDR1 SGHDT and CDR2 YYEEEE. The DNA for the CDR3 is TGTGCCAGCAGCTTGACACCCGAAGTCACCGGGGAGCTATTTTTT. It encodes CASSLTPEVTGELFF.

This clonotype has ten or more counts. The rearrangement links TRBV11-3 to TRBJ2-7; 12 positions agree with TRBD2. V lost 5 bases to trimming and J lost 1 base; unmatched junction nucleotides: 6. The CDR3 has 16 amino acids. CDR1 is SGHNT, CDR2 YENEEA, per germline. CDR3 nucleotides: TGTGCCAGCAGCCGGCGACTAGCGGGAGCTTCCTACGAGCAGTACTTC. Its protein product is CASSRRLAGASYEQYF.

This clonotype was observed at least ten times. It may be a read error: a sequence one base away is much more abundant. As DNA, the CDR3 is TGTGCCAGCAGCCGAAGACGGAATAATGAAAAACCGTTTTTT. Its translation: CASSRRRNNEKPFF. This rearrangement joins TRBV14 to TRBJ1-4; the D is unclear. This CDR3 is 14 amino acids long. Germline V gene sequence: CDR1 SGHDN, CDR2 FVKESK.

In the case of this clonotype: An end of the junction does not agree with germline; a read error may underlie this. Here the CDR3 DNA reads TGCGTCAGCAGCCAAAACGTATCGGGAGCCAGAGATGAGCAGTTGTTC. This codes for CVSSQNVSGARDEQLF. The rearrangement links TRBV4-3 to TRBJ2-1; TRBD2 might be the D (6 bases). There are 16 residues in the CDR3. Per the germline V gene, CDR1 is LGHNA and CDR2 is YSLEER.

On this clonotype itself: At one of its ends the junction is not consistent with the germline gene, which may arise from a read error. The chain has TRBV11-2 and TRBJ2-2, with a possible D match to TRBD2 (5 bases). Germline lookup yields CDR1 SGHAT and CDR2 FQNNGV. CDR3 length: 14 amino acids. In DNA, the CDR3 is TGTACCAGCAGCCCTTATAGACGGGTCGGGGAACTGTTTTTT. Amino acid sequence: CTSSPYRRVGELFF.

This clonotype was seen many times. The chain carries TRBV6-5 and TRBJ1-2; D may be TRBD1 (6 bases). Germline CDR1 reads MNHEY; CDR2 reads SVGAGI. Trimming removed 8 bases at V and 5 bases at J, with 12 bases between. The CDR3 sequence is 12 residues long. CDR3 amino acids: CASGDMGYGYTF. CDR3 in DNA: TGTGCCAGCGGGGACATGGGTTATGGCTACACCTTC.

Comment on this clonotype: This CDR3 fails to terminate in the conserved phenylalanine or tryptophan, so it likely reflects a read error. The CDR3 loop reads CACCFSASLGGYTL. In DNA, the CDR3 is TGTGCCTGCTGCTTTTCAGCGTCCTTGGGAGGCTACACCTTA. The V and J genes are TRBV11-1 and TRBJ1-2; D ambiguous. This CDR3 has 14 residues. The V gene lost 11 bases and the J gene lost 8 bases, with 24 bases spanning the gap. Germline-derived CDR1 and CDR2 are SGHAT and FQDESV (reference sequence).

As concerns this clonotype: A read error is likely, as this CDR3 ends without the conserved phenylalanine or tryptophan. V usage is TRBV4-2 and J usage is TRBJ1-2; possibly TRBD1 for D (5 bases). Germline V gives CDR1 LGHNA, CDR2 YNFKEQ. The length of the CDR3 is 15 residues. The CDR3 DNA reads TGTGCCAGCAACCAAGGTGCGGGGCGCGGGCGTGGCTACACCCTC. Translating gives CASNQGAGRGRGYTL.

CDR3 sequence (DNA): TGCAGCGTCGCCGGGCTAGCGGGTTACAATGAGCAGTTCTTC. The encoded protein is CSVAGLAGYNEQFF. V gene TRBV29-1 combines with J gene TRBJ2-1; 8 bases are a match to TRBD2. CDR1 and CDR2 (germline): SQVTM, ANQGSEA. The V and J ends lost 6 bases and 4 bases, in that order; junction bases with no gene match: 8. The length of the CDR3 is 14 residues.

Only a few counts were recorded for this clonotype. The junction differs from germline at one of its ends, possibly a read error. The V gene is TRBV7-8, the J gene TRBJ2-7; D might be TRBD2 (6 bases). The CDR3 loop spans 15 amino acids. Germline V gene lookup returns CDR1 SGHVS and CDR2 FQNEAQ. CDR3 in amino acids: CASSFGGGIGLEQYF. CDR3 nucleotide sequence: TGTGCCAGTAGCTTTGGTGGCGGGATAGGGCTCGAGCAGTACTTC.

With respect to this clonotype: The CDR3 does not end in the conserved phenylalanine or tryptophan, so this is likely a read error. The chain couples TRBV20-1 to TRBJ2-7, with 8 bases matching TRBD2. CDR1 and CDR2 (germline): DFQATT, SNEGSKA (reference sequence). Trimming took 4 bases from V and 3 from J; bases not matched to a gene: 8. The CDR3 spans 14 residues. CDR3 DNA: TGCAGTGCTATGCCGGGAGGGACCCTCTACGAGCAGTACATC. It encodes CSAMPGGTLYEQYI.

Comment on this clonotype: At one of its ends the junction is not consistent with the germline gene, which may arise from a read error. The genes are TRBV28 and TRBJ2-2, with 8 bases fitting TRBD2. CDR3 length equals 14 residues. CDR1 MDHEN and CDR2 SYDVKM come from the germline V gene. This chain's CDR3 is CASTKAGATGKLFF. CDR3 DNA sequence: TGTGCCAGCACCAAAGCGGGGGCCACCGGGAAGCTGTTTTTT.

Regarding this clonotype: Germline is not matched at one junction end, which may reflect a read error. The chain is built from TRBV6-1 and TRBJ1-2, with 9 bases fitting TRBD1. The CDR3 has 15 residues. Germline CDR1 MNHNS, CDR2 SASEGT. The CDR3 spells CASTIAGTGRYGYTF. As DNA, the CDR3 is TGTGCAAGCACGATCGCCGGGACAGGGAGGTATGGCTACACTTTC.

This chain links TRBV6-5 with TRBJ2-3; 8 bases agree with TRBD2. The CDR3 covers 14 residues. The V segment lost 7 bases and the J segment 6 bases; nucleotides outside the gene matches: 9. Germline V CDR1 and CDR2: MNHEY, SVGAGI. In DNA, the CDR3 is TGTGCCAGCAATGGAGCGGGAGCTCAGGATACGCAGTATTTT. Residues: CASNGAGAQDTQYF.

Comments on this clonotype: Sequence at one end of the junction differs from germline and may be a read error. The chain joins TRBV11-1 to TRBJ2-2; tentative D call: TRBD2 (6 bases). The CDR3 runs to 16 residues. Germline values: CDR1 SGHAT, CDR2 FQDESV (reference sequence). CDR3 in DNA: TGTTCCAGCAGCTTAGTGGGGGGTACAAACACCGGGGAACTGTTTTTT. Encoded protein: CSSSLVGGTNTGELFF.

This clonotype was observed a handful of times. This may be a read error, as it is one base from a much larger clone. V and J are TRBV11-3 and TRBJ1-2; 7 bases align to TRBD1. CDR1 and CDR2 from the germline V gene are SGHNT and YENEEA. The CDR3 spans 15 residues. The DNA for the CDR3 is TGTGCCAGCAGCCCACGACCGGACAGGCGCTATGACTACACCTTC. Protein product: CASSPRPDRRYDYTF.

This clonotype was observed at least ten times. The junction shows a germline mismatch at one end, possibly a read error. The rearrangement links TRBV11-2 to TRBJ1-2; 7 bases match TRBD1. The CDR3 has 14 amino acids. CDR1 is SGHAT and CDR2 is FQNNGV in the germline V gene. CDR3 region: CASSGDSVIYGYIF. The CDR3 coding sequence is TGTGCCAGCAGCGGGGACAGTGTCATCTATGGCTACATCTTC.

The table lists this clonotype with many counts. The rearrangement uses TRBV5-5 and TRBJ2-5; the D gene is possibly TRBD2 (5 bases). V was cut by 2 bases and J by 0 bases, with 11 bases left in between. The germline CDR1 and CDR2 sequences are SGHKS and YYEKEE (reference sequence). The CDR3 has 15 amino acids. The CDR3 protein is CASSFGLMNQETQYF. DNA of the CDR3: TGTGCCAGCAGCTTTGGACTCATGAACCAAGAGACCCAGTACTTC.

This clonotype appeared many times. The chain uses TRBV29-1 and TRBJ2-1; D is perhaps TRBD2 (6 bases). CDR1 SQVTM and CDR2 ANQGSEA come from the germline V gene. Trimming pared 4 bases from V and 9 bases from J, leaving 16 bases between. This CDR3 is built from 13 residues. Written as DNA, the CDR3 is TGCAGCGTTGTATTGCGGGCCGGGGGTGAGCAGTTCTTC. Translated: CSVVLRAGGEQFF.

The rearrangement uses TRBV12-3 or TRBV12-4 and TRBJ2-7; D could derive from TRBD1 or TRBD2 (6 bases each). Between the trimmed V and J ends, which lost 11 bases and 5 bases, there was a span of 25 bases. The CDR3 is made up of 15 amino acids. CDR3 residues: CAYSFRGQGNHEQYF. CDR3 DNA: TGTGCCTACAGTTTTCGGGGGCAGGGAAATCACGAGCAGTACTTC.

As regards this clonotype: A junction boundary mismatches the germline segment, possibly from a read error. The V and J genes are TRBV11-2 and TRBJ1-1; TRBD1 is a possible D gene (6 bases). The CDR3 has 20 residues. Germline loops: CDR1 SGHAT, CDR2 FQNNGV. CDR3 bases: TGTGCCAGCAGCGCTCGGGGCCGGGGGCGCAAGAGGTGGAGTAACACTGAAGCTTACTTT. Protein sequence: CASSARGRGRKRWSNTEAYF.

The chain recombines TRBV11-1 with TRBJ2-7; D remains ambiguous. Per the germline V gene, CDR1 is SGHAT and CDR2 is FQDESV (reference sequence). The CDR3 consists of 13 residues. The CDR3 sequence: CTSNLGYLHEQYF. DNA of the CDR3: TGTACAAGCAACTTAGGATACCTCCACGAGCAGTACTTC. The full variable domain, rest sourced from reference TRBV11-1 and TRBJ2-7, is EAEVAQSPRYKITEKSQAVAFWCDPISGHATLYWYRQILGQGPELLVQFQDESVVDDSQLPKDRFSAERLKGVDSTLKIQPAELGDSAMYLCTSNLGYLHEQYFGPGTRLTVT.

On this clonotype itself: A read error may explain this, as a much larger clone is one base away. J is TRBJ1-1 and V is TRBV6-5; D is perhaps TRBD1 (5 bases). Germline V gene data show CDR1 as MNHEY and CDR2 as SVGAGI. CDR3 length equals 15 residues. V lost 6 bases and J 5 bases, leaving 19 bases between the germline ends. Written as DNA, the CDR3 is TGTGCCAGCAGACGGTCGTCGGGGACGGCTACTGAAGCTTTCTTT. Translation gives CASRRSSGTATEAFF.